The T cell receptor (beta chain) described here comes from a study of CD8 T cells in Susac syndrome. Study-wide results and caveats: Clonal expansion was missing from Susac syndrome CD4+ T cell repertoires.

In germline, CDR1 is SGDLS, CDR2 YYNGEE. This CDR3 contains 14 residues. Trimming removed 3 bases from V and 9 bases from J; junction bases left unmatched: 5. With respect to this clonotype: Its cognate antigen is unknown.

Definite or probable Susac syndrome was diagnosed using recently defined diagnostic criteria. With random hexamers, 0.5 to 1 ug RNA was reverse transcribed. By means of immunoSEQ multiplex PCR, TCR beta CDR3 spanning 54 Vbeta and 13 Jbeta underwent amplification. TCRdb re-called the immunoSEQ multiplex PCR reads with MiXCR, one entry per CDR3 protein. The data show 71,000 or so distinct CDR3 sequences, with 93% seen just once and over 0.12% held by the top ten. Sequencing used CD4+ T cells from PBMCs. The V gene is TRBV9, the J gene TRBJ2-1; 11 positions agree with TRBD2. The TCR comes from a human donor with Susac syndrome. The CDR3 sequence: CASSATSGGGEQFF. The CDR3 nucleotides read TGTGCCAGCAGCGCTACTAGCGGGGGAGGTGAGCAGTTCTTC.